This TCR beta chain originates from a study of beta chain features in type 1 diabetes. Study background: What patients shared with healthy donors was a similar profile of age, gender and cell yields.

Staining for CD45RO/CCR7/CD25/CD127/CD95/CD27 allowed sorting of CD4+ naive, central memory, regulatory and stem cell-like memory cells. Once sorted, every population was more than 95% pure. Reverse transcribing all isolated RNA meant expressed TCRB transcripts were sequenced. Some clones are missing from TCRdb's copy, which holds only in-frame ones; the method was immunoSEQ multiplex PCR. The data show almost 350,000 clones, approximately 10% seen once. On this clone: The antigen is not known.

General study findings and limits: All four CD4+ subsets from Type 1 diabetes patients carried moderately but significantly shorter TCRB CDR3s. Whether HLA type affects TCRB rearrangement stayed undetermined in the present work.

The CDR3 is made up of 12 amino acids. V was pared by 3 bases and J by 11 bases, with 13 bases between. The V gene's germline CDR1 is MNHEY and CDR2 SMNVEV (reference sequence). The chain links TRBV27 to TRBJ2-5, with D perhaps TRBD2 (5 bases). The receptor was isolated from a young man with type 1 diabetes. Sequenced: central memory CD4+ T cells from blood. Here the CDR3 DNA reads TGTGCCAGCAGTTTCCGATCTGGGGAGCAGTACTTC. It translates to CASSFRSGEQYF.